The sequence of this T cell receptor beta chain was determined in a study of T cell responses to AZD1222 COVID-19 vaccine. In the study overall: Doses given second, at about 4 or about 12 weeks, were pooled.

Measured with immunoSEQ multiplex PCR; TCRdb has only the in-frame clones, and not every one. The repertoire holds 95,000 to 110,000 clones, with 70% to 90% as singletons. The CDR3 runs 16 residues. V was cut by 6 bases and J by 7 bases, with 21 bases left in between. Per the germline V gene, CDR1 is SGHVS and CDR2 is FNYEAQ. The sample consisted of peripheral blood, taken on day 0 of AZD1222 vaccination. V and J are TRBV7-6 and TRBJ2-2; D perhaps matches TRBD1 (6 bases). This sequence originates from an adult in good health. CDR3 amino acids: CASRELVGAPFGELFF. The CDR3 bases are TGTGCCAGCAGAGAACTAGTGGGGGCCCCGTTCGGGGAGCTGTTTTTT.